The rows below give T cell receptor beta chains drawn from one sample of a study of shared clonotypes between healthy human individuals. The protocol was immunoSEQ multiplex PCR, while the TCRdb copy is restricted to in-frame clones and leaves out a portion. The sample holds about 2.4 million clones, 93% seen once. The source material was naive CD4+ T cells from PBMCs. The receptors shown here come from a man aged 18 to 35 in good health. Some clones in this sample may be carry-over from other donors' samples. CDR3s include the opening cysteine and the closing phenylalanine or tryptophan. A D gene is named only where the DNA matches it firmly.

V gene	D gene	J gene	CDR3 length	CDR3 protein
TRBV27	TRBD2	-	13	CASRPSGSHEQYF
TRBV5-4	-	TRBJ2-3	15	CASSPHTPGTDTQYF
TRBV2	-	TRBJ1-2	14	CASSATVDNYGYTF
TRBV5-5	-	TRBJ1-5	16	CASSFLSGVSNQPQHF
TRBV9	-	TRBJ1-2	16	CASSVAGGGVGYGYTF
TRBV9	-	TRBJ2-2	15	CASSVDSENTGELFF
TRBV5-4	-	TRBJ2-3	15	CASSLARDSVDTQYF
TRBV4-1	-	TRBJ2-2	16	CASSQFPRGTAGELFF
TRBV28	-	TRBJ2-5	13	CASTNSGEETQYF
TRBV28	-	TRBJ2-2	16	CASSPTGSRPTGELFF
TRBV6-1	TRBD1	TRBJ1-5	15	CASSERQGNNQPQHF
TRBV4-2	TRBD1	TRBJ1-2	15	CASSHTGTGGFGYTF